These 13 T cell receptor beta chains originate from one sample sequenced in a study of blood T cell repertoires in COVID-19. Sequencing was performed with immunoSEQ multiplex PCR; in TCRdb, only in-frame clones are kept and a portion is missing. The repertoire holds 150,000 to 200,000 clones, with roughly nine tenths as singletons. Sequences were obtained from peripheral blood. Source of these receptors: a man aged 70 or older with active or convalescent COVID-19.

The chain joins TRBV6-6 to TRBJ2-7; 9 bases agree with TRBD1. CDR1 is MNHNY and CDR2 is SVGAGI in the germline V gene (reference sequence). V shed 2 bases and J 0 bases; nucleotides not matched to a gene: 5. The CDR3 runs to 16 residues. The CDR3 DNA reads as TGTGCCAGCAGTTACCCCGGGACAGGGCCCTCCTACGAGCAGTACTTC. It yields the protein CASSYPGTGPSYEQYF.

The chain employs TRBV28 and TRBJ1-2, with unresolved D. Trimming took off 3 bases at V and 8 bases at J, with 10 bases between the two ends. Germline V lookup: CDR1 MDHEN, CDR2 SYDVKM. The CDR3 runs to 12 residues. The CDR3 DNA reads TGTGCCAGCAGTTTTCCCATGCGGGGCTACACCTTC. It is translated as CASSFPMRGYTF.

Only a few counts were recorded for this clone. The chain has TRBV12-3 or TRBV12-4 and TRBJ1-2; 7 positions agree with TRBD1. The CDR3 is 13 amino acids. V lost 6 bases and J lost 7; bases outside the gene matches: 8. This CDR3 is CASSQGGEGGYTF. The CDR3 DNA follows: TGTGCCAGCAGCCAGGGGGGTGAGGGTGGCTACACCTTC.

The chain combines TRBV5-1 with TRBJ2-7; possible D gene TRBD2, 6 bases. Germline CDR1 is SGHRS and CDR2 is YFSETQ. Between the trimmed V and J ends, which lost 2 bases and 5 bases, there was a span of 11 bases. This CDR3 spans 13 amino acids. The CDR3 is CASSLRGTDEQYF. Here the CDR3 DNA reads TGCGCCAGCAGCTTACGGGGGACCGACGAGCAGTACTTC.

The chain has TRBV5-1 and TRBJ2-1, with TRBD2 identical over 13 bases. Germline CDR1 reads SGHRS; CDR2 reads YFSETQ. V lost 4 bases to trimming and J lost 8 bases; unmatched junction nucleotides: 6. This CDR3 region has 15 residues. The CDR3 reads CASSAGLAGFDEQFF. CDR3 in DNA: TGCGCCAGCAGCGCGGGACTAGCGGGATTCGATGAGCAGTTCTTC.

This clone has only one observation. V usage is TRBV6-2 or TRBV6-3 and J usage is TRBJ1-1, with a weak D call TRBD1 (5 bases). The CDR3 extends over 14 amino acids. V lost 0 bases, J lost 7 bases, and 12 bases lay in between. Germline V gene lookup returns CDR1 MNHEY and CDR2 SVGEGT. The CDR3 region is CASSYSGPSFEAFF. CDR3 DNA: TGTGCCAGCAGTTACTCGGGGCCCTCCTTTGAAGCTTTCTTT.

The V call is TRBV6-5, the J call TRBJ2-7, with a possible D match to TRBD1 (6 bases). Between the trimmed V and J ends, which lost 5 bases and 0 bases, there was a span of 14 bases. The CDR3 extends over 15 amino acids. Looked up from germline, CDR1 is MNHEY and CDR2 is SVGAGI. The chain's CDR3 is CASSKPTGFSYEQYF. In nucleotides, the CDR3 is TGTGCCAGCAGTAAGCCGACAGGTTTCTCCTACGAGCAGTACTTC.

The chain recombines TRBV9 with TRBJ2-7; 7 bases are a match to TRBD2. The CDR3 has 15 amino acids. Germline V gives CDR1 SGDLS, CDR2 YYNGEE. V trimming: 5 bases; J trimming: 5 bases; junction bases outside the gene matches: 13. The CDR3 nucleotides are TGTGCCAGCAGGAAAGGACTAGGCGGTTCGGACGAGCAGTACTTC. This sequence encodes CASRKGLGGSDEQYF.

CDR3 region: CAIGALDSYNEQFF. The CDR3 DNA reads TGTGCCATCGGGGCGTTGGACTCCTACAATGAGCAGTTCTTC. J is TRBJ2-1 and V is TRBV10-3; D may be TRBD1 (5 bases). Between the trimmed V and J ends, which lost 8 bases and 0 bases, there was a span of 11 bases. The CDR3 totals 14 residues. From germline, CDR1 is ENHRY and CDR2 SYGVKD.

The rearrangement links TRBV29-1 to TRBJ2-3; 9 nucleotides match TRBD1. This CDR3 region has 14 residues. Germline CDR1 is SQVTM and CDR2 is ANQGSEA. The ends lost 5 bases at V and 3 bases at J; junction bases unmatched: 6. This CDR3 reads CSVTGGWETDTQYF. CDR3 bases: TGCAGCGTTACAGGGGGCTGGGAAACAGATACGCAGTATTTT.

The chain uses TRBV5-4 and TRBJ2-3; the match to TRBD2 covers 12 bases. The CDR3 consists of 14 residues. CDR1 SGHNT and CDR2 YYREEE come from the germline V gene (reference sequence). Trimming at V came to 3 bases and at J to 10 bases, leaving 6 bases not matched to a gene. CDR3 amino acids: CASSSASGGDSQYF. The CDR3 region has the DNA TGTGCCAGCAGCTCCGCTAGCGGGGGGGACTCGCAGTATTTT.

The V and J genes are TRBV11-2 and TRBJ1-2; D possibly corresponds to TRBD1 (5 bases). The CDR3 runs 16 residues. V shed 0 bases and J shed 0 bases, with 11 bases lying between them. Looked up from germline, CDR1 is SGHAT and CDR2 is FQNNGV. DNA for the CDR3: TGTGCCAGCAGCTTAGATGGTACAGGAGCTAACTATGGCTACACCTTC. It yields the protein CASSLDGTGANYGYTF.

The chain couples TRBV19 to TRBJ2-7, with 8 bases that match TRBD2. The CDR3 has 15 amino acids. Germline V gives CDR1 LNHDA, CDR2 SQIVND (reference sequence). Trimming removed 5 bases from V and 4 bases from J; junction bases left unmatched: 10. CDR3 in amino acids: CASSPSGSGGYEQYF. The CDR3 DNA sequence: TGTGCCAGTAGTCCCAGCGGGAGCGGCGGATACGAGCAGTACTTC.